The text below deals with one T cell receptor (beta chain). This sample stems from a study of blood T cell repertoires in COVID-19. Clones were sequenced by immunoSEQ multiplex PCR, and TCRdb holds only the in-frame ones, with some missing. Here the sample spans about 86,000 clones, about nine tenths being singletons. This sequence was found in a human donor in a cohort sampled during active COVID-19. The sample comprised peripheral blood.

CDR3 amino acids: CASSMLPGQAHTVNSGNTIYF. CDR3 nucleotides: TGTGCCAGTAGTATGCTCCCAGGACAGGCTCACACTGTGAACTCTGGAAACACCATATATTTT. This chain uses TRBV19 with TRBJ1-3, with 7 bases that match TRBD1. The CDR3 loop spans 21 amino acids. Germline values: CDR1 LNHDA, CDR2 SQIVND (reference sequence). With 3 bases clipped from V and 0 bases from J, the junction kept 20 bases outside the gene matches.